The 28 T cell receptor beta chains below were found in one sample sequenced in a study of T cell repertoires in cytomegalovirus infection. Their target antigens are unknown. One entry per CDR3 protein results from TCRdb running MiXCR on the reads. The sample holds more than 90,000 distinct CDR3 sequences, 10% seen once. The source material was PBMCs, sequenced either directly or after in vitro stimulation (not recorded which). The receptors come from a human donor in good health (CMV status not recorded). Some clones in this sample may be carry-over from other donors' samples.

This clonotype was seen at least ten times. J is TRBJ2-1 and V is TRBV7-6; the D is unclear. The V gene lost 1 base and the J gene lost 5 bases, with 12 bases spanning the gap. The V gene's germline CDR1 is SGHVS and CDR2 FNYEAQ. This CDR3 has 15 residues. As DNA, the CDR3 is TGTGCCAGCAGCTTAGGCTCTTCAGCTCACAATGAGCAGTTCTTC. This gives the protein CASSLGSSAHNEQFF.

This rearrangement joins TRBV28 to TRBJ2-1, with 7 bases fitting TRBD1. The germline gives CDR1 MDHEN, CDR2 SYDVKM. The CDR3 totals 13 residues. Trimming at V came to 3 bases and at J to 9 bases, leaving 5 bases not matched to a gene. The CDR3 DNA sequence: TGTGCCAGCAGTTTCTTACAGGGGAGTGAGCAGTTCTTC. Encoded protein: CASSFLQGSEQFF.

This clonotype has a handful of counts. V and J are TRBV25-1 and TRBJ2-6; TRBD2 matches at 7 bases. The CDR3 covers 14 residues. V lost 8 bases and J lost 6; bases outside the gene matches: 7. Germline assignment: CDR1 MGHDK and CDR2 SYGVNS. This CDR3 is CASRGLGEANVLTF. The CDR3 DNA reads as TGTGCCAGCCGCGGACTAGGAGAGGCCAACGTCCTGACTTTC.

This clonotype occurred once. A much larger clone sits a single nucleotide away, making a read error possible. The gene calls are TRBV6-2 or TRBV6-3 and TRBJ2-1, with 10 bases fitting TRBD2. The CDR3 is 15 residues long. In germline, CDR1 is MNHEY, CDR2 SVGEGT. This CDR3 reads CASRPRTSGNNKQFF. The CDR3 DNA is TGTGCCAGCAGGCCTAGGACTAGCGGAAACAATAAGCAGTTCTTC.

This clonotype turned up a few times. This chain joins TRBV6-2 or TRBV6-3 and TRBJ2-7; 9 bases match TRBD1. J lost 3 bases, V lost 4 bases, and 10 bases had no gene match. CDR1 and CDR2 (germline): MNHEY, SVGEGT. The length of the CDR3 is 16 residues. CDR3 in DNA: TGTGCCAGCAGTTTCGTGTTCCCGGGACAGGGCTACGAGCAGTACTTC. Its protein product is CASSFVFPGQGYEQYF.

This clonotype has a count of ten or more. The junction and the germline gene differ at one end; a read error may be behind it. The chain couples TRBV7-2 to TRBJ1-2; TRBD1 agrees at 7 bases. CDR1 and CDR2 from the germline V gene are SGHTA and FQGNSA. The CDR3 runs 12 residues. The CDR3 loop is CASSFRQGEILF. The CDR3 DNA is TGTGCCAGCAGCTTTCGACAGGGCGAGATCCTCTTC.

At least ten counts were recorded for this clonotype. The chain couples TRBV7-2 to TRBJ1-1; D gene unclear. Trimming took off 5 bases at V and 1 base at J, with 11 bases between the two ends. Per the germline V gene, CDR1 is SGHTA and CDR2 is FQGNSA. This CDR3 has 14 amino acids. CDR3 nucleotide sequence: TGTGCCAGCAGCCCAGCCCGGACGAACACTGAAGCTTTCTTT. As protein: CASSPARTNTEAFF.

Here the CDR3 DNA reads TGTGCCCCCCATGGGCTACAGAGGGTAGTGCACACAGATACGCAGTATTTT. The encoded protein is CAPHGLQRVVHTDTQYF. The rearrangement links TRBV15 to TRBJ2-3; TRBD2 might be the D (5 bases). The CDR3 runs to 17 residues. Germline CDR1 is LNHNV and CDR2 is YYDKDF (reference sequence). The germline V and J ends were trimmed by 11 bases and 2 bases, with 26 bases remaining between them.

This clonotype occurred many times. This chain connects TRBV6-5 to TRBJ1-1; weak D call: TRBD1 (6 bases). Germline loops: CDR1 MNHEY, CDR2 SVGAGI. This CDR3 is built from 11 residues. With 5 bases removed from V and 6 bases from J, the gap between germline ends came to 7 bases. The CDR3, as DNA: TGTGCCAGCAGTCACAGGGCTGAAGCTTTCTTT. Translation gives CASSHRAEAFF.

This clonotype was counted ten times or more. The rearrangement joins TRBV11-3 to TRBJ1-1; D call uncertain. Trimming stripped 3 bases from V and 10 bases from J, with 9 bases between. The CDR3 is 11 residues long. Germline values: CDR1 SGHNT, CDR2 YENEEA. This chain's CDR3 is CASSFGKRAFF. DNA of the CDR3: TGTGCCAGCAGCTTTGGCAAGAGAGCTTTCTTT.

This clonotype was recorded many times. The chain carries TRBV24-1 and TRBJ1-1; no reliable D call. V lost 2 bases to trimming and J lost 1 base, with 10 bases between them. The germline V gene has CDR1 KGHDR and CDR2 SFDVKD. The CDR3 spans 15 residues. The CDR3 spells CATSDSRTGNTEAFF. The DNA of the CDR3 is TGTGCCACCAGTGATTCCCGGACGGGGAACACTGAAGCTTTCTTT.

The sample holds many counts of this clonotype. The V and J genes are TRBV7-2 and TRBJ1-5; D is uncertain. Per the germline V gene, CDR1 is SGHTA and CDR2 is FQGNSA. Trimming took off 0 bases at V and 6 bases at J, with 9 bases between the two ends. The CDR3 extends over 14 amino acids. The CDR3 spells CASSLALGFQPQHF. The CDR3 nucleotides read TGTGCCAGCAGCTTAGCGCTCGGGTTTCAGCCCCAGCATTTT.

There are a few counts of this clonotype. V is TRBV5-5 and J is TRBJ2-1; TRBD1 matches at 8 bases. Germline CDR1 reads SGHKS; CDR2 reads YYEKEE (reference sequence). The CDR3 has 14 amino acids. Germline trimming cut 6 bases from V and 10 bases from J; bases unmatched to any gene: 12. CDR3 DNA sequence: TGTGCCAGCACCCTGGACAGGGTGATTGGGGAGCAGTTCTTC. This codes for CASTLDRVIGEQFF.

This clonotype was seen a handful of times. V usage is TRBV9 and J usage is TRBJ1-2, with D perhaps matching TRBD1 (5 bases). Looked up from germline, CDR1 is SGDLS and CDR2 is YYNGEE. This CDR3 spans 15 amino acids. V was pared by 0 bases and J by 3 bases, with 12 bases between. The CDR3 protein is CASSVDSGTYYGYTF. CDR3 nucleotide sequence: TGTGCCAGCAGCGTAGATTCAGGGACGTACTATGGCTACACCTTC.

This clonotype was counted between two and nine times. The V and J genes are TRBV19 and TRBJ1-6, with 7 bases fitting TRBD1. Trimming at V came to 6 bases and at J to 9 bases, leaving 2 bases not matched to a gene. This CDR3 is built from 12 residues. Germline loops: CDR1 LNHDA, CDR2 SQIVND (reference sequence). CDR3 region: CASRTGSSPLHF. Here the CDR3 DNA reads TGTGCCAGTAGGACAGGGTCTTCACCCCTCCACTTT.

This clonotype was picked up many times. The chain has TRBV6-2 or TRBV6-3 and TRBJ2-2, with D perhaps TRBD1 (5 bases). From germline, CDR1 is MNHEY and CDR2 SVGEGT. Trimming removed 5 bases at V and 6 bases at J, with 7 bases between. The CDR3 has 12 residues. This chain's CDR3 is CASSQGPGELFF. For the CDR3, the DNA is TGTGCCAGCAGTCAGGGTCCCGGGGAGCTGTTTTTT.

The rearrangement uses TRBV15 and TRBJ2-1; D tentatively fits TRBD1 or TRBD2 (6 bases each). Germline CDR1 and CDR2: LNHNV and YYDKDF (reference sequence). This CDR3 is 14 amino acids long. Trimming cost V 3 bases and J 9 bases, with 15 bases left between them. This chain's CDR3 is CATSRTGARVEQFF. CDR3 sequence (DNA): TGTGCCACCAGCAGGACGGGGGCAAGAGTTGAGCAGTTCTTC.

This clonotype was seen a few times. The rearrangement links TRBV29-1 to TRBJ2-1; D possibly corresponds to TRBD2 (5 bases). The CDR3 runs to 14 residues. Between the trimmed V and J ends, which lost 6 bases and 0 bases, there was a span of 12 bases. The germline gives CDR1 SQVTM, CDR2 ANQGSEA. CDR3 in DNA: TGCAGCGTAGGACTCCCGAGCTCCTACAATGAGCAGTTCTTC. It is translated as CSVGLPSSYNEQFF.

This clonotype has only a few counts. The V gene is TRBV11-3, the J gene TRBJ2-1; 7 bases agree with TRBD2. The CDR3 has 16 residues. In germline, CDR1 is SGHNT, CDR2 YENEEA. V dropped 8 bases and J dropped 2; count of bases not matched to a gene: 12. CDR3 DNA sequence: TGTGCCAGCGGGCTCCTGGGACTATCAACCTACAATGAGCAGTTCTTC. Encoded protein: CASGLLGLSTYNEQFF.

Only a few counts were recorded for this clonotype. The chain is built from TRBV19 and TRBJ2-1; 8 nucleotides agree with TRBD1. Germline loops: CDR1 LNHDA, CDR2 SQIVND (reference sequence). V lost 2 bases to trimming and J lost 7 bases; unmatched junction nucleotides: 10. This CDR3 contains 16 residues. The CDR3 sequence is CASSIKGQGGGNEQFF. CDR3 nucleotide sequence: TGTGCCAGTAGTATAAAAGGACAGGGCGGCGGTAATGAGCAGTTCTTC.

There are many counts of this clonotype. For the CDR3, the DNA is TGTGCCAGCAGTCAAACAGGGGACACCACAGATACGCAGTATTTT. Translation: CASSQTGDTTDTQYF. The chain is built from TRBV6-1 and TRBJ2-3, with TRBD1 matching over 7 bases. V trimming: 5 bases; J trimming: 2 bases; junction bases outside the gene matches: 7. The CDR3 runs to 15 residues. Germline loops: CDR1 MNHNS, CDR2 SASEGT.

This clonotype was recorded at least ten times. The rearrangement links TRBV2 to TRBJ1-1, with TRBD1 matching over 7 bases. The V and J ends lost 7 bases and 6 bases, in that order; junction bases with no gene match: 8. The germline CDR1 and CDR2 sequences are SNHLY and FYNNEI. This CDR3 is 13 amino acids long. The CDR3 DNA follows: TGTGCCAGCACCTATCAGGGGGTATCTGAAGCTTTCTTT. Amino acid sequence: CASTYQGVSEAFF.

The table lists this clonotype with a few counts. V and J are TRBV19 and TRBJ2-1; D not resolved. Per the germline V gene, CDR1 is LNHDA and CDR2 is SQIVND (reference sequence). The CDR3 is 14 residues long. V lost 1 base and J lost 3, with 7 bases in between. CDR3 DNA sequence: TGTGCCAGTAGTATAGGTAAATACTACAATGAGCAGTTCTTC. Residues: CASSIGKYYNEQFF. Supplemented by reference TRBV19 and TRBJ2-1, the full variable domain reads DGGITQSPKYLFRKEGQNVTLSCEQNLNHDAMYWYRQDPGQGLRLIYYSQIVNDFQKGDIAEGYSVSREKKESFPLTVTSAQKNPTAFYLCASSIGKYYNEQFFGPGTRLTVL.

This clonotype was observed at least ten times. The chain carries TRBV7-2 and TRBJ1-2; no firm D call. Germline V lookup: CDR1 SGHTA, CDR2 FQGNSA. With 2 bases removed from V and 3 bases from J, the gap between germline ends came to 4 bases. The CDR3 is 12 residues long. The CDR3 is CASSLTHYGYTF. As DNA, the CDR3 is TGTGCCAGCAGCTTAACGCACTATGGCTACACCTTC.

V gene TRBV19 combines with J gene TRBJ1-3; maybe TRBD1 (5 bases). V lost 7 bases, J lost 0 bases, and 10 bases lay in between. This CDR3 region has 14 residues. In germline, CDR1 is LNHDA, CDR2 SQIVND (reference sequence). CDR3 nucleotide sequence: TGTGCCAGTAATAGGGGAGGCTCTGGAAACACCATATATTTT. This gives the protein CASNRGGSGNTIYF. The full variable domain, in which reference TRBV19 and TRBJ1-3 provide the parts outside the CDR3, is DGGITQSPKYLFRKEGQNVTLSCEQNLNHDAMYWYRQDPGQGLRLIYYSQIVNDFQKGDIAEGYSVSREKKESFPLTVTSAQKNPTAFYLCASNRGGSGNTIYFGEGSWLTVV.

This clonotype was detected only once. A much larger clone differs from this one at a single base, so this may be a read error. The rearrangement links TRBV23-1 to TRBJ2-5; 8 nucleotides line up with TRBD1. TRBV23-1 qualifies as an ORF whose function is uncertain. This CDR3 is built from 17 residues. V dropped 4 bases and J dropped 0; count of bases not matched to a gene: 10. The CDR3 region has the DNA TGCGCCAGCAGTCCACTCCGGGACAGGAGGAACCAAGAGACCCAGTACTTC. This translates into CASSPLRDRRNQETQYF.

This clonotype was counted between two and nine times. The chain carries TRBV6-6 and TRBJ2-7; D is possibly TRBD2 (5 bases). Trimming stripped 5 bases from V and 1 base from J, with 15 bases between. Germline lookup yields CDR1 MNHNY and CDR2 SVGAGI (reference sequence). The CDR3 is made up of 15 amino acids. DNA of the CDR3: TGTGCCAGCAGTGTAAGGGCCCCGGGGTCCTACGAGCAGTACGTC. Translated, it gives CASSVRAPGSYEQYV.

Ten or more counts support this clonotype. The J gene is TRBJ2-1, the V gene TRBV7-2; 9 bases are a match to TRBD2. This CDR3 has 17 amino acids. The germline gives CDR1 SGHTA, CDR2 FQGNSA. Trimming removed 7 bases from V and 7 bases from J; junction bases left unmatched: 17. The CDR3 region is CASTHPRLAARGNEQFF. CDR3 nucleotides: TGTGCCAGCACCCATCCCCGACTAGCGGCTCGAGGGAATGAGCAGTTCTTC.